The clone carrying this T cell receptor (beta chain) was counted between two and nine times. The data belong to a study of blood T cells in healthy people across ages. At least 6 million PBMCs were isolated per sample. For the second PCR, which ran for about 6 to 11 cycles, a sample-barcoded 5' primer and a J-beta primer mix were used. MiXCR was run by TCRdb on the 5' RACE reads, yielding one entry per CDR3 protein. The profile shows about 800,000 distinct CDR3 sequences, 25% of them singletons. The germline gives CDR1 MNHEY, CDR2 SVGEGT. This CDR3 region has 18 residues. The ends lost 3 bases at V and 4 bases at J; junction bases unmatched: 15. These sequences were also reported in another study, on T cells of mothers and their children. Turning to that study: For the second PCR, the M1S primer put in sample barcodes and 2-4 random nucleotides. It was related mother-child pairs that showed slightly higher overlap than unrelated pairs, without reaching significance.

The chain recombines TRBV6-2 or TRBV6-3 with TRBJ2-1, with TRBD1 matching over 7 bases. Specimen: blood. The clonotype comes from a boy between 5 and 17 years old in good health. As DNA, the CDR3 is TGTGCCAGCAGTTATTCAGTTACCGGGACAGACCTTTACAATGAGCAGTTCTTC. Protein: CASSYSVTGTDLYNEQFF.